This TCR beta chain originates from a study of T-cell reconstitution after alpha-beta-depleted transplantation in children listed by TCRdb under 2016. The study in broad terms: Using TCR repertoire profiling, the study quantitatively followed how T-cell immune reconstitution unfolded in children after TCRalphabeta/CD19-depleted allogeneic hematopoietic cell transplantation.

Summary of the overall study and its limitations: The frequencies of hyperexpanded clones fell over the following months, and after one year, T-cell counts and TCRbeta diversity were mostly attributed to newly produced T cells. In some patients, the high TCRbeta diversity seen at day 60 was put down to recipient T cells and intrathymic progenitors that had survived conditioning. The apparently early alphabetaT-cell count recovery about two months after transplant was reportedly dependent on only several hundred rapidly expanded clones derived from non-depleted graft cells.

Interpreted using the paper, the treatment or condition label stands for: allogeneic hematopoietic cell transplantation with graft depleted of TCRalphabeta T cells and CD19 B cells. TCRalphabeta/CD19-depleted allogeneic hematopoietic cell grafts were given to the transplant recipients, all of whom were children. This clonotype came up many times. Its antigen is currently not known. Per-nucleotide qualities are absent, and no much larger clonotype sits a single base away. The library was generated by PCR. Sequenced on an Illumina HiSeq 2500. To normalize quantification of the TCRbeta repertoire, the TCR libraries were built with molecular barcoding that relied on unique molecular identifiers. TCRdb ran its own pipeline on the public reads, namely fastp trimming at Q25 and MiXCR clone calling, and kept in-frame beta chains. Records with the same CDR3 protein are collapsed into one entry carrying the most frequent genes and DNA. For this sample the table gives 700,000 to 950,000 distinct CDR3 sequences, of which less than 20% were detected only once. Approximately 5% of the sample belongs to the ten largest clones.

From the germline V gene, CDR1 is SGHTA and CDR2 is FQGNSA. The germline V end is reduced by 4 bases and the J end by 2 bases; junction bases left unmatched: 4. The CDR3, from cysteine to phenylalanine, totals 14 residues. The read is trimmed to its CDR3 DNA, 42 bases read in frame from base 1. The clonotype comes from a male patient between 5 and 17 years old who had a stem cell transplant for acute lymphoblastic leukemia, so the T cells may come from the graft donor. This sample comprised PBMCs, mostly from graft donor cells, obtained 360 days after TCRalphabeta/CD19-depleted stem cell transplant. Recombination connected TRBV7-2 to TRBJ2-7; TRBD1 agrees with 8 junctional bases. The CDR3 region reads CASSSNRGAYEQYF. Read as DNA, the sequence is TGTGCCAGCAGCTCGAACAGGGGGGCCTACGAGCAGTACTTC.